This T cell receptor beta chain is drawn from a study of blood T cell repertoires in COVID-19. Across the study: In each case, the material was cDNA or gDNA derived from T cells, B-cell-depleted T cells, or PBMCs.

V was clipped by 0 bases and J by 8 bases, with 14 bases between them. CDR3 length: 15 residues. Germline V CDR1 and CDR2: SGHRS, YFSETQ. This clone was observed a single time. The recovered donors of Cohort 3 showed two negative PCRs, clearance, or symptom resolution. The authors' processing: Amplification with reference gene primers provided the estimates of nucleated cell counts. The protocol was immunoSEQ multiplex PCR, while the TCRdb copy is restricted to in-frame clones and leaves out a portion. The DNA gave D and trimming, while V, J and clone size come from that table. Among a few hundred thousand clones listed, roughly nine tenths were seen once.

The sequencing input was PBMCs or T cells enriched from blood (not recorded which). V gene TRBV5-1 combines with J gene TRBJ1-4; a weak D match, TRBD1 (6 bases). This clonotype was sampled from an older woman who had recovered from COVID-19. The CDR3 spells CASSLEGRGEEKLFF. The CDR3 nucleotides read TGCGCCAGCAGCTTGGAGGGCAGGGGAGAAGAAAAACTGTTTTTT.